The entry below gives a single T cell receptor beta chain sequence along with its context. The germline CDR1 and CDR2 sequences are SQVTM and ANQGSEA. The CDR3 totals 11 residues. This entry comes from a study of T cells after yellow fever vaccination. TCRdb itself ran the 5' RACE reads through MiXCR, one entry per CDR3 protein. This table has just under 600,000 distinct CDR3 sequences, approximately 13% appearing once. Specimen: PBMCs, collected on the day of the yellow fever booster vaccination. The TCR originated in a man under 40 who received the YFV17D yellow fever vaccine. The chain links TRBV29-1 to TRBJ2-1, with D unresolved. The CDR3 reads CRQGLYNEQFF. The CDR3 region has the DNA TGCCGCCAAGGGCTATACAATGAGCAGTTCTTC.